Below, 4 T cell receptor beta chains from the same sample are listed, as sequenced in a study of CD8 T cells in Susac syndrome. RNA amounts of about 0.5 to 1 ug underwent reverse transcription with random hexamers. Each CDR3 protein gets one entry after TCRdb re-called the immunoSEQ multiplex PCR reads with MiXCR. Seen here are 150,000 to 200,000 distinct CDR3 sequences, around 94% observed once, and the top ten hold roughly 0.12%. Input material: CD4+ T cells from PBMCs. The source is a human donor with Susac syndrome.

This clonotype was counted a single time. The chain couples TRBV19 to TRBJ1-6; tentatively, D is TRBD1 (5 bases). Germline CDR1 is LNHDA and CDR2 is SQIVND (reference sequence). Trimming stripped 6 bases from V and 10 bases from J, with 16 bases between. The CDR3 consists of 14 residues. The CDR3 DNA is TGTGCCAGTAGGAGGCTGGACACTTCCTCACCCCTCCACTTT. Encoded protein: CASRRLDTSSPLHF.

The gene calls are TRBV5-1 and TRBJ2-1; 7 bases are a match to TRBD1. Germline CDR1 is SGHRS and CDR2 is YFSETQ. V shed 3 bases, J shed 7 bases, and the junction held 7 bases outside the gene matches. This CDR3 comprises 14 residues. CDR3 sequence reads: CASSSDRALNEQFF. The CDR3 DNA sequence: TGCGCCAGCAGCTCCGACAGGGCATTGAATGAGCAGTTCTTC.

The chain has TRBV20-1 and TRBJ2-3; D tentatively reads TRBD1 or TRBD2 (5 bases each). Between the trimmed V and J ends, which lost 5 bases and 2 bases, there was a span of 17 bases. The CDR3 runs to 15 residues. Germline CDR1 DFQATT, CDR2 SNEGSKA (reference sequence). In nucleotides, the CDR3 is TGCAGTGCTCTACGACCTTCGGGGACCACAGATACGCAGTATTTT. This translates into CSALRPSGTTDTQYF.

The rearrangement joins TRBV20-1 to TRBJ1-1; D is unresolved. Germline V CDR1 and CDR2: DFQATT, SNEGSKA (reference sequence). The CDR3 sequence is 12 residues long. V was shortened by 3 bases and J by 1 base, with 6 bases between the two germline ends. CDR3 amino acids: CSARSGNTEAFF. The CDR3 DNA reads as TGCAGTGCTAGGTCGGGGAACACTGAAGCTTTCTTT.